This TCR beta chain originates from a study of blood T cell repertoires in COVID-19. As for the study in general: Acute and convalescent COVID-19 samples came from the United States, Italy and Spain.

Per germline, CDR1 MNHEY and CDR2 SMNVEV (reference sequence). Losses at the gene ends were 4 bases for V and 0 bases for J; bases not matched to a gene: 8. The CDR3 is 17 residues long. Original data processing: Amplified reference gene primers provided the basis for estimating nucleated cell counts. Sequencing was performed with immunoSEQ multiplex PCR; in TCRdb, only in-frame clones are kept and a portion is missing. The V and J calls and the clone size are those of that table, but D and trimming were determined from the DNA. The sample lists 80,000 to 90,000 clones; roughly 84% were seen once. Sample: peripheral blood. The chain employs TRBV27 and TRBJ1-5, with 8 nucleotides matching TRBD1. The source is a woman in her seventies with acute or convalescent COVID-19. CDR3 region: CASSSRSGTGSNQPQHF. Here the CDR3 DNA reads TGTGCCAGCAGTTCGAGATCCGGGACAGGTAGCAATCAGCCCCAGCATTTT.